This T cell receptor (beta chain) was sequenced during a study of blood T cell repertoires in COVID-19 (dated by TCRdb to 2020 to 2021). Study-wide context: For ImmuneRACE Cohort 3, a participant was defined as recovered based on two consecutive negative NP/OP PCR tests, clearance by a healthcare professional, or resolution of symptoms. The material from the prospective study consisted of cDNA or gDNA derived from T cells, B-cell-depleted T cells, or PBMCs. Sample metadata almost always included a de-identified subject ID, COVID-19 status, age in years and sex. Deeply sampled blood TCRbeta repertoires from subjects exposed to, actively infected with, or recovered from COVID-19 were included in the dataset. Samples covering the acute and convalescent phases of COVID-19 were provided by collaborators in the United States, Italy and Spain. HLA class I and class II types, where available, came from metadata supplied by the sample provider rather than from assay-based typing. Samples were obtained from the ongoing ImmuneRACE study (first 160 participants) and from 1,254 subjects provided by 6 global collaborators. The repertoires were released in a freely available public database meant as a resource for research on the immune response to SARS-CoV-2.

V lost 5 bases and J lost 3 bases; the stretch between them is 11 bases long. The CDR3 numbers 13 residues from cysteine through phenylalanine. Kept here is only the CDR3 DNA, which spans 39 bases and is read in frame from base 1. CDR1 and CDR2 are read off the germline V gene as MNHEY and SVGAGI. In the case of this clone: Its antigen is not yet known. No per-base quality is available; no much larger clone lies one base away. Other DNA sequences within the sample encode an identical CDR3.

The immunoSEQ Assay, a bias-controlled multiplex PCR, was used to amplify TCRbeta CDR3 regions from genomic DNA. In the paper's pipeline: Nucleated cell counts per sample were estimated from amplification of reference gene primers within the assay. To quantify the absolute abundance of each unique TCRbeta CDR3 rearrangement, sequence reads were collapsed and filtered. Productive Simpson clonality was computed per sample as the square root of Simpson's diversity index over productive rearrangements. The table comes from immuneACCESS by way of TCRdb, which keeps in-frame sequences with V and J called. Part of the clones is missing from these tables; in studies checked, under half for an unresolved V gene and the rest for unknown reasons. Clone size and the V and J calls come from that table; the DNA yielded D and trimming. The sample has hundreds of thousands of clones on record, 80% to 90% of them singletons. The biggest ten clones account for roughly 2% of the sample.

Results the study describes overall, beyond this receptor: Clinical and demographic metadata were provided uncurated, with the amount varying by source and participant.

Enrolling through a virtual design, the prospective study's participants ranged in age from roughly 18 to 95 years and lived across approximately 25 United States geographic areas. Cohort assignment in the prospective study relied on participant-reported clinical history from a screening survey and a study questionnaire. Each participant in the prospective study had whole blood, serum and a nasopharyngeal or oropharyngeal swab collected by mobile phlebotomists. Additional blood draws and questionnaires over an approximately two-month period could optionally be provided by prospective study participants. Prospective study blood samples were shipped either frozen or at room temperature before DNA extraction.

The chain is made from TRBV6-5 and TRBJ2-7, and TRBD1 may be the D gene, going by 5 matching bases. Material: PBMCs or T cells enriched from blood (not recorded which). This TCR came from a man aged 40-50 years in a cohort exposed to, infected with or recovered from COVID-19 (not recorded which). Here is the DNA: TGTGCCAGCAGTCGAGACAGCAACTACGAGCAGTACTTC. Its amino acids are CASSRDSNYEQYF.